A selection of T cell receptor beta chains follows, all from one sample in a study of radiation and T cells in renal cell carcinoma. Profiling relied on immunoSEQ multiplex PCR, and the TCRdb table lists in-frame clones only, not all of them. The table shows 130,000 to 150,000 clones, with over 75% occurring only once. Sequencing used blood, obtained from a patient whose treatment included radiotherapy and nephrectomy. The receptor set was obtained from a woman aged 45-65 years with renal cell carcinoma. Each CDR3 is given with its conserved first and last residue. A D gene is named only where the DNA matches it firmly. Clone size, where shown, is once, few, many, or a class for clones that have expanded.

d_gene: TRBD2
j_gene: TRBJ2-2
v_gene: TRBV9
len: 16
abundance: few
CDR3aa: CASSAPGLDFTGELFF
CDR3nt: TGTGCCAGCAGCGCACCGGGACTAGATTTCACCGGGGAGCTGTTTTTT

d_gene: TRBD1
j_gene: TRBJ2-1
v_gene: TRBV19
len: 14
abundance: .
CDR3aa: CASSIRDRNNEQFF
CDR3nt: TGTGCCAGTAGTATCCGGGACAGGAACAATGAGCAGTTCTTC

d_gene: TRBD2
j_gene: TRBJ2-2
v_gene: TRBV6-6
len: 14
abundance: .
CDR3aa: CASSSGSYTGELFF
CDR3nt: TGTGCCAGCTCTAGCGGATCGTACACCGGGGAGCTGTTTTTT

d_gene: .
j_gene: TRBJ2-2
v_gene: TRBV5-1
len: 15
abundance: .
CDR3aa: CASSLGSSNTGELFF
CDR3nt: TGCGCCAGCAGCTTGGGGTCTTCGAACACCGGGGAGCTGTTTTTT

d_gene: .
j_gene: TRBJ2-5
v_gene: TRBV5-1
len: 14
abundance: .
CDR3aa: CASSEGTLQETQYF
CDR3nt: TGCGCCAGCAGCGAAGGGACTTTACAAGAGACCCAGTACTTC

d_gene: TRBD1
j_gene: TRBJ1-3
v_gene: TRBV7-2
len: 14
abundance: .
CDR3aa: CASSLRTGGNTIYF
CDR3nt: TGTGCCAGCAGCTTAAGGACAGGGGGAAACACCATATATTTT

d_gene: TRBD2
j_gene: TRBJ2-1
v_gene: TRBV6-5
len: 16
abundance: .
CDR3aa: CASSYFRGVSSNEQFF
CDR3nt: TGTGCCAGCAGTTACTTTCGGGGGGTATCGAGCAATGAGCAGTTCTTC

d_gene: .
j_gene: TRBJ1-2
v_gene: TRBV2
len: 14
abundance: .
CDR3aa: CASSVTGIGYGYTF
CDR3nt: TGTGCCAGCAGTGTAACAGGGATCGGCTATGGCTACACCTTC

d_gene: .
j_gene: TRBJ2-2
v_gene: TRBV5-1
len: 13
abundance: .
CDR3aa: CASSGQGTGELFF
CDR3nt: TGCGCCAGCAGCGGACAAGGCACCGGGGAGCTGTTTTTT

d_gene: .
j_gene: TRBJ2-5
v_gene: TRBV6-1
len: 14
abundance: .
CDR3aa: CASSEVDGQETQYF
CDR3nt: TGTGCCAGCAGTGAGGTCGACGGCCAAGAGACCCAGTACTTC

d_gene: TRBD1
j_gene: TRBJ1-2
v_gene: TRBV29-1
len: 13
abundance: .
CDR3aa: CSVDRQGSYGYTF
CDR3nt: TGCAGCGTTGATCGACAGGGAAGTTACGGCTACACCTTC

d_gene: TRBD2
j_gene: TRBJ2-5
v_gene: TRBV13
len: 15
abundance: .
CDR3aa: CASSPKGLAGKTQYF
CDR3nt: TGTGCCAGCAGCCCCAAAGGACTAGCGGGGAAGACCCAGTACTTC

d_gene: TRBD1
j_gene: TRBJ1-1
v_gene: TRBV5-5
len: 14
abundance: .
CDR3aa: CASSVTGAITEAFF
CDR3nt: TGTGCCAGCAGTGTGACAGGGGCGATCACTGAAGCTTTCTTT

d_gene: TRBD2
j_gene: TRBJ2-1
v_gene: TRBV4-1
len: 16
abundance: .
CDR3aa: CASSQDGTSFYNEQFF
CDR3nt: TGCGCCAGCAGCCAGGACGGGACTAGCTTCTACAATGAGCAGTTCTTC

d_gene: TRBD1
j_gene: TRBJ2-2
v_gene: TRBV7-9
len: 16
abundance: few
CDR3aa: CASSSNNRGGAGELFF
CDR3nt: TGTGCCAGCAGCTCGAATAACAGGGGTGGTGCCGGGGAGCTGTTTTTT

d_gene: .
j_gene: TRBJ2-3
v_gene: TRBV5-6
len: 13
abundance: .
CDR3aa: CASSLVPSDTQYF
CDR3nt: TGTGCCAGCAGCTTGGTTCCTTCAGATACGCAGTATTTT

d_gene: .
j_gene: TRBJ1-1
v_gene: TRBV28
len: 13
abundance: .
CDR3aa: CASSFPTNTEAFF
CDR3nt: TGTGCCAGCAGTTTCCCCACCAACACTGAAGCTTTCTTT

d_gene: .
j_gene: TRBJ2-7
v_gene: TRBV19
len: 13
abundance: .
CDR3aa: CASSGSPNYEQYF
CDR3nt: TGTGCCAGTAGTGGGTCCCCAAACTACGAGCAGTACTTC